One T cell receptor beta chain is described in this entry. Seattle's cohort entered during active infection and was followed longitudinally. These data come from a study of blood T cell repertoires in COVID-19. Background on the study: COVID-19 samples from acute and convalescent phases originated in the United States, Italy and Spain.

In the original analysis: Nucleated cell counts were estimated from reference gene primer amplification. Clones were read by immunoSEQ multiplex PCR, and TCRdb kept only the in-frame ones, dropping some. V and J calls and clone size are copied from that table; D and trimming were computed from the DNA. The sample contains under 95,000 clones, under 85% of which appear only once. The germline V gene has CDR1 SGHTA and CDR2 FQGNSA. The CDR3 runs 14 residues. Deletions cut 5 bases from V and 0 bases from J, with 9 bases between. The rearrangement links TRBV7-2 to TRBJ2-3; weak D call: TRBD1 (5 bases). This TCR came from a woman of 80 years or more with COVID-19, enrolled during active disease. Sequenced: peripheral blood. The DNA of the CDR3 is TGTGCCAGCAGCGTCGCAGGGAGCACAGATACGCAGTATTTT. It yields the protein CASSVAGSTDTQYF.